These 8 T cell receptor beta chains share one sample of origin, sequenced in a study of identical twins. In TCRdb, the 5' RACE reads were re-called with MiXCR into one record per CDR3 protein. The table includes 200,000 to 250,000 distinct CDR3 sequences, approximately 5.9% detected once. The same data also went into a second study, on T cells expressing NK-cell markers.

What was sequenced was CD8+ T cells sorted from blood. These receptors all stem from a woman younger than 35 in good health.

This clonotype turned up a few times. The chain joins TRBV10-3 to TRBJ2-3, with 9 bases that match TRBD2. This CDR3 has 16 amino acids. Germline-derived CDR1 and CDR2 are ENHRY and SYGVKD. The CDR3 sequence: CPVVAGGSGSTDTQYF. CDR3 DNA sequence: TGTCCCGTCGTGGCGGGAGGGTCCGGGAGCACAGATACGCAGTATTTT.

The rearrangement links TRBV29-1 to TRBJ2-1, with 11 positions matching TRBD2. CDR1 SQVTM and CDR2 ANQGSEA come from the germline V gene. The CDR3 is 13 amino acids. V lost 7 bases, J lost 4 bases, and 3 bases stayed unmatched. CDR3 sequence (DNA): TGCAGCGAGACTAGCGGGGTATACAATGAGCAGTTCTTC. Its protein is CSETSGVYNEQFF.

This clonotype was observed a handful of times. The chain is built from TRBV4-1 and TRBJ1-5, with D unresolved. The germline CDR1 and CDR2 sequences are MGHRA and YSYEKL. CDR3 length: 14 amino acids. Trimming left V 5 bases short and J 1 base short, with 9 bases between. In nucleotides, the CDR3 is TGCGCCAGCAGCTCTGGGGAAAGCAATCAGCCCCAGCATTTT. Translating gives CASSSGESNQPQHF.

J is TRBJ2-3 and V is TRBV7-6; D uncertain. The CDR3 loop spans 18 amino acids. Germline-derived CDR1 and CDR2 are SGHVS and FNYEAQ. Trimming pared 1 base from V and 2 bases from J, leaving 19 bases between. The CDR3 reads CASSLDIARHTPTDTQYF. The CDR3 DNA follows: TGTGCCAGCAGCTTAGACATTGCGCGGCACACCCCCACAGATACGCAGTATTTT.

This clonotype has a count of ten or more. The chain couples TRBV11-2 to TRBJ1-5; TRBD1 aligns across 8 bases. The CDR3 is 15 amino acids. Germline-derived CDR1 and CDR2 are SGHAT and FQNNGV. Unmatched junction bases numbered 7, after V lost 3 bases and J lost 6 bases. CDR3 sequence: CASSFSGGVGQPQHF. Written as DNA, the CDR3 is TGTGCCAGCAGCTTCTCAGGGGGCGTGGGTCAGCCCCAGCATTTT.

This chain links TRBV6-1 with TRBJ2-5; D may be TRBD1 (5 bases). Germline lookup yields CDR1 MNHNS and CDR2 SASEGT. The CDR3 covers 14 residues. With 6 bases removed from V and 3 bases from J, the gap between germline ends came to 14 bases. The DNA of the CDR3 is TGTGCCAGCAGATCGTCGGACATCGAAGAGACCCAGTACTTC. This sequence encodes CASRSSDIEETQYF.

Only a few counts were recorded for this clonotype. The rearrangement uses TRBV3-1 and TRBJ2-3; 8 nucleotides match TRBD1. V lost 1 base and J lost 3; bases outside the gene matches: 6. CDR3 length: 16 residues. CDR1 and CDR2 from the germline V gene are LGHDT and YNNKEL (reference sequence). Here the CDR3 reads CASSQGTGLRTDTQYF. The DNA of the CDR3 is TGTGCCAGCAGCCAAGGGACAGGGCTAAGGACAGATACGCAGTATTTT.

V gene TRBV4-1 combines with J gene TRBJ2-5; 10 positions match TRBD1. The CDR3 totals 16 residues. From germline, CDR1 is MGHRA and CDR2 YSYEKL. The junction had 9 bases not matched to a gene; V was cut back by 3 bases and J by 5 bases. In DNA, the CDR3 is TGCGCCAGCAGCCACCCCTGGACAGGGGGGATGGAGACCCAGTACTTC. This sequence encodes CASSHPWTGGMETQYF.